A single sample gave rise to the 25 T cell receptor beta chains below, sequenced in a study of post-analysis software for immune sequencing data. Presence of unique molecular identifiers characterized the TCR beta cDNA libraries. TCRdb reprocessed the PCR reads via MiXCR and lists one record per CDR3 protein. The table has some 890,000 distinct CDR3 sequences, under 70% seen once. Whole-study findings and limits: Patients carried roughly five TRBV segments more frequently than controls did, and TRBV5-6, TRBV5-1 and TRBV20-1 were among them.

These receptors' targets are unknown. Sample: blood. The receptors derive from a girl aged 5-17 years with multiple sclerosis.

V gene TRBV5-1 combines with J gene TRBJ2-7; D is ambiguous. The CDR3 contains 14 residues. Trimming removed 0 bases from V and 2 bases from J, with 9 bases in between. Germline V gene data show CDR1 as SGHRS and CDR2 as YFSETQ. The CDR3 DNA follows: TGCGCCAGCAGCTTGGAGGGTTCCCCCTACGAGCAGTACTTC. Its protein product is CASSLEGSPYEQYF.

V and J are TRBV12-3 or TRBV12-4 and TRBJ2-1; 7 bases fit TRBD2. CDR3 length equals 16 residues. V dropped 6 bases and J dropped 7; count of bases not matched to a gene: 15. CDR3 DNA sequence: TGTGCCAGCAGGCGCGAGGTGGCGGGAGCCGGTAATGAGCAGTTCTTC. The encoded protein is CASRREVAGAGNEQFF.

The chain joins TRBV5-1 to TRBJ1-1; tentatively, D is TRBD1 (6 bases). Trimming removed 2 bases from V and 1 base from J, with 9 bases in between. This CDR3 is 14 amino acids long. Germline CDR1 reads SGHRS; CDR2 reads YFSETQ. The CDR3 DNA reads as TGCGCCAGCAGCTTAGGACAGCAGAACACTGAAGCTTTCTTT. Translation: CASSLGQQNTEAFF.

This clonotype was counted only a few times. The chain uses TRBV7-2 and TRBJ2-7; 9 bases fit TRBD2. After removal of 2 bases from V and 2 bases from J, the junction contained 4 bases not matched to a gene. The germline CDR1 and CDR2 sequences are SGHTA and FQGNSA. The CDR3 has 15 residues. The CDR3 region is CASSLSGGGAYEQYF. The CDR3 DNA follows: TGTGCCAGCAGCTTATCGGGCGGGGGGGCCTACGAGCAGTACTTC.

As concerns this clonotype: At one of its ends the junction is not consistent with the germline gene, which may arise from a read error. The CDR3 here is CASSTAPTFSNTGERFF. For the CDR3, the DNA is TGCGCCAGCAGCACGGCCCCGACATTTTCGAACACCGGGGAGCGGTTTTTT. The chain has TRBV5-1 and TRBJ2-2, with TRBD2 as a possible D gene (5 bases). The CDR3 consists of 17 residues. CDR1 is SGHRS, CDR2 YFSETQ, per germline.

The V gene is TRBV6-2 or TRBV6-3, the J gene TRBJ2-7, with D perhaps TRBD2 (6 bases). The CDR3 is 15 residues long. V lost 6 bases and J lost 5, with 20 bases in between. The germline gives CDR1 MNHEY, CDR2 SVGEGT. CDR3 DNA sequence: TGTGCCAGCAGCCGCCCCGGGACTCTCGTCCACGAGCAGTACTTC. It specifies CASSRPGTLVHEQYF.

The table lists this clonotype with a few counts. The CDR3 DNA is TGCGCCAGCAGCACGGACGGAGGTGACCTACAGCAGTACTTC. Protein: CASSTDGGDLQQYF. The chain recombines TRBV5-1 with TRBJ2-7; D might be TRBD2 (5 bases). Germline CDR1 is SGHRS and CDR2 is YFSETQ. The CDR3 covers 14 residues. Between the trimmed V and J ends, which lost 4 bases and 8 bases, there was a span of 19 bases.

The chain is built from TRBV7-9 and TRBJ1-1, with D tentatively TRBD1 (5 bases). From germline, CDR1 is SEHNR and CDR2 FQNEAQ (reference sequence). The CDR3 totals 16 residues. V was cut by 1 base and J by 3 bases, with 15 bases left in between. The CDR3 protein is CASSLGLGTGDTEAFF. DNA for the CDR3: TGTGCCAGCAGCTTAGGGTTAGGGACGGGCGACACTGAAGCTTTCTTT. The full variable domain, completed using reference TRBV7-9 and TRBJ1-1, is DTGVSQNPRHKITKRGQNVTFRCDPISEHNRLYWYRQTLGQGPEFLTYFQNEAQLEKSRLLSDRFSAERPKGSFSTLEIQRTEQGDSAMYLCASSLGLGTGDTEAFFGQGTRLTVV.

The rearrangement uses TRBV30 and TRBJ2-1, with D uncertain. The CDR3 is made up of 10 amino acids. Between the trimmed V and J ends, which lost 5 bases and 7 bases, there was a span of 6 bases. The germline CDR1 and CDR2 sequences are GTSNPN and SVGIG (reference sequence). CDR3 amino acids: CAWGMNEQFF. The CDR3 DNA sequence: TGTGCCTGGGGCATGAATGAGCAGTTCTTC.

This sequence joins TRBV7-9 and TRBJ1-6, with no clear D. Trimming took 7 bases from V and 10 from J, leaving 17 bases between them. Germline V CDR1 and CDR2: SEHNR, FQNEAQ (reference sequence). The CDR3 loop spans 14 amino acids. DNA for the CDR3: TGTGCCAGCACCCAGTCCGGGTTTGACTCACCCCTCCACTTT. This encodes CASTQSGFDSPLHF.

The chain employs TRBV21-1 and TRBJ2-7; the table's D call TRBD2 went unverified against the DNA. TRBV21-1 is shown as a pseudogene. The CDR3 is made up of 13 amino acids. The CDR3 DNA sequence: TGTGCCAGCAGCAAGGGCCCCAGTAATGAGCAGTACTTC. This codes for CASSKGPSNEQYF.

This chain connects TRBV7-3 to TRBJ2-3; the match to TRBD2 covers 9 bases. CDR1 is SGHTA and CDR2 is FQGTGA in the germline V gene. This CDR3 has 16 amino acids. V was clipped by 5 bases and J by 0 bases; unmatched bases: 6. DNA of the CDR3: TGTGCCAGCAGCGCCACACTAGCGGGCAGCACAGATACGCAGTATTTT. This sequence encodes CASSATLAGSTDTQYF.

Only one count was recorded for this clonotype. This chain uses TRBV12-3 or TRBV12-4 with TRBJ2-1, with 8 nucleotides matching TRBD2. With 7 bases clipped from V and 6 bases from J, the junction kept 11 bases outside the gene matches. CDR3 length equals 15 residues. The CDR3 spells CASTLGLVELNEQFF. CDR3 nucleotide sequence: TGTGCCAGCACCTTGGGACTAGTGGAGCTCAATGAGCAGTTCTTC.

V usage is TRBV20-1 and J usage is TRBJ2-1; 7 bases align to TRBD2. CDR1 is DFQATT, CDR2 SNEGSKA, per germline (reference sequence). V gave up 1 base and J gave up 1 base; unmatched junction bases: 10. The CDR3 is 17 residues long. CDR3 in DNA: TGCAGTGCTAGAGTGGGGTGGGGCGGGAGTTCCTACAATGAGCAGTTCTTC. Translated: CSARVGWGGSSYNEQFF.

This clonotype has just a few counts. The chain combines TRBV10-3 with TRBJ2-7; the match to TRBD2 covers 12 bases. Looked up from germline, CDR1 is ENHRY and CDR2 is SYGVKD. This CDR3 has 15 amino acids. With V trimmed by 6 bases and J by 3 bases, 6 bases remained unmatched. CDR3 region: CAISFRTSGNYEQYF. DNA for the CDR3: TGTGCCATCAGCTTCCGGACTAGCGGGAACTACGAGCAGTACTTC.

The chain recombines TRBV5-1 with TRBJ1-2, with D maybe TRBD1 (5 bases). Germline V lookup: CDR1 SGHRS, CDR2 YFSETQ. V was trimmed by 5 bases and J by 4 bases, leaving 12 bases between them. CDR3 length: 13 residues. The CDR3 sequence is CASSFDSGYGYTF. In DNA, the CDR3 is TGCGCCAGCAGTTTCGACAGCGGCTATGGCTACACCTTC.

Note on this clonotype: Since a much larger clone is just one base distant, this may be a read error. As DNA, the CDR3 is TGCAGTGCTCAGCGAACCACAGAGACCCAGTACTTC. Protein product: CSAQRTTETQYF. The chain carries TRBV20-1 and TRBJ2-5; D is unclear. This CDR3 comprises 12 residues. Germline CDR1 is DFQATT and CDR2 is SNEGSKA (reference sequence). Trimming took 5 bases from V and 4 from J, leaving 11 bases between them.

This clonotype appeared a few times. V is TRBV20-1 and J is TRBJ2-7, with TRBD2 matching 10 bases. In germline, CDR1 is DFQATT, CDR2 SNEGSKA (reference sequence). The J segment lost 7 bases and the V segment lost 7 bases, leaving 19 bases of the junction unmatched. The CDR3 extends over 16 amino acids. CDR3 sequence: CSVSRKVLAGVHEQYF. The CDR3 bases are TGCAGTGTCTCCCGTAAAGTGCTAGCGGGAGTGCATGAGCAGTACTTC.

This clonotype occurred once. The chain uses TRBV5-1 and TRBJ2-1, with 15 nucleotides matching TRBD2. The trim removed 3 bases at V and 7 bases at J, leaving 5 bases unmatched. Germline CDR1 SGHRS, CDR2 YFSETQ. The CDR3 runs 16 residues. The CDR3 nucleotides are TGCGCCAGCAGCTCAGGACTAGCGGGGGGGAAAAATGAGCAGTTCTTC. Residues: CASSSGLAGGKNEQFF. Looking up the rest from reference TRBV5-1 and TRBJ2-1 gives the full variable domain: KAGVTQTPRYLIKTRGQQVTLSCSPISGHRSVSWYQQTPGQGLQFLFEYFSETQRNKGNFPGRFSGRQFSNSRSEMNVSTLELGDSALYLCASSSGLAGGKNEQFFGPGTRLTVL.

This clonotype was observed a handful of times. This rearrangement joins TRBV7-2 to TRBJ2-7, with D unresolved. This CDR3 is built from 15 residues. Germline V lookup: CDR1 SGHTA, CDR2 FQGNSA. Trimming took off 2 bases at V and 3 bases at J, with 14 bases between the two ends. Here the CDR3 reads CASSLRYGDNYEQYF. In DNA form, the CDR3 reads TGTGCCAGCAGCTTACGTTACGGCGACAACTACGAGCAGTACTTC.

The J gene is TRBJ1-1, the V gene TRBV20-1; D call uncertain. This CDR3 is 11 amino acids long. With 2 bases removed from V and 7 bases from J, the gap between germline ends came to 8 bases. CDR1 is DFQATT and CDR2 is SNEGSKA in the germline V gene (reference sequence). Written as DNA, the CDR3 is TGCAGTGCTAGAAGGACGATTGAAGCTTTCTTT. Translated: CSARRTIEAFF.

This clonotype showed up just a few times. V and J are TRBV6-4 and TRBJ2-3; the D gene is possibly TRBD2 (6 bases). Germline CDR1 and CDR2: MRHNA and SNTAGT. V dropped 5 bases and J dropped 1 base, with 10 bases sitting between them. The CDR3 totals 14 residues. The DNA for the CDR3 is TGTGCCAGCAGTTCGGGGGTCGGCACAGATACGCAGTATTTT. This encodes CASSSGVGTDTQYF.

The table lists this clonotype with a few counts. The chain links TRBV7-9 to TRBJ2-1, with 9 bases matching TRBD2. V shed 5 bases and J 5 bases; nucleotides not matched to a gene: 4. CDR1 SEHNR and CDR2 FQNEAQ come from the germline V gene (reference sequence). CDR3 length: 14 amino acids. The CDR3 region has the DNA TGTGCCAGCAGCCCCCGACTAGCGGACAATGAGCAGTTCTTC. Protein product: CASSPRLADNEQFF.

V and J are TRBV2 and TRBJ2-3; 9 bases match TRBD1. The CDR3 is made up of 14 amino acids. The germline V gene has CDR1 SNHLY and CDR2 FYNNEI. V gave up 4 bases and J gave up 7 bases; unmatched junction bases: 6. CDR3 loop: CASSAGQGVNTQYF. The CDR3 coding sequence is TGTGCCAGCAGTGCGGGACAGGGAGTGAATACGCAGTATTTT.

This chain links TRBV20-1 with TRBJ2-3; 9 positions agree with TRBD2. This CDR3 is 15 amino acids long. Germline CDR1 is DFQATT and CDR2 is SNEGSKA (reference sequence). Germline trimming cut 3 bases from V and 1 base from J; bases unmatched to any gene: 5. CDR3 loop: CSARRASGGTDTQYF. CDR3 in DNA: TGCAGTGCTAGGCGCGCTAGCGGGGGCACAGATACGCAGTATTTT.